This T cell receptor (beta chain) was sequenced for a study of CD8+ T cells in alopecia areata (dated by TCRdb to 2017 to 2018). Context from the whole study: The study used high-throughput TCRbeta sequencing to examine T cell clonal expansion in alopecia areata, in both the C3H/HeJ mouse model and human patients. In humans, TCRbeta sequencing was performed on scalp tissue and on sorted CD4+ and CD8+ peripheral blood T cells from healthy controls and from patients with patchy or totalis/universalis alopecia areata. Scalp clonality was compared among normal scalp (n=4), patchy alopecia areata scalp (n=8), and alopecia totalis/universalis scalp (n=8). RNA came from the PAXgene miRNA kit for fixed scalp, the miRNeasy kit for PBMCs, and the RNeasy kit for mouse skin. TCRbeta CDR3 regions were amplified by immunoSEQ multiplex PCR with 35 Vbeta forward and 13 Jbeta reverse primers.

From alopecia areata patients, peripheral blood was collected along with lesional scalp punch biopsies. PBMCs were isolated by density centrifugation and stained for CD3, CD4 and CD8, and CD4+ and CD8+ T cells were sorted on a FACSAria. As part of a multicenter biomarker study, untreated alopecia areata patients were recruited. In roughly five patients from the biomarker study, the blood CD8+ T cells went through an additional sort into NKG2D-low and NKG2D-high fractions. Via the germline V gene (reference sequence), CDR1 is SEHNR and CDR2 FQNEAQ. Relative to germline, V is missing 10 bases and J is missing 6 bases, with 12 bases of the junction outside any gene match. The CDR3 starts with the cysteine, ends with the phenylalanine, and has 14 residues. Only the CDR3 region is kept as DNA, spanning 42 bases read in frame from base 1. Comments on this clone: The antigen this receptor binds is unknown. Base qualities are not provided; no much larger clone lies one nucleotide away.

The library was prepared using the immunoSEQ multiplex PCR assay. RNA was extracted from all samples and reverse transcribed into cDNA, which served as template for TCR sequencing. First-strand cDNA was synthesized with SuperScript III using a 2:1 mix of oligo-dT and random hexamers. A synthetic immune receptor repertoire was used to assess amplification bias, and residual bias was removed computationally. On the authors' methods: Raw reads were preprocessed to remove errors, and CDR3 was defined by IMGT conventions from the conserved cysteine to phenylalanine. To get clonality, Shannon entropy was normalized by log2 of the number of productive unique TCRs and the result was subtracted from 1. Whether scalp clones were CD4 or CD8 was inferred by matching scalp TCRbeta sequences against CD4 and CD8 repertoires sorted from blood. In TCRdb, the immuneACCESS table is reduced to in-frame sequences with V and J assigned. These tables do not hold every clone; where another copy was compared, an unresolved V gene accounts for under half, and the others remain unexplained. V, J and clone size reflect that table, while D and trimming were determined from the DNA. Here the sample has about 110,000 clones; approximately 50% occur a single time. The top ten constitute 20% to 30% of the sample.

Broad study findings and their caveats: Higher clonality and more expanded CD8+ clones were observed in lesional scalp than in normal scalp, particularly in alopecia totalis/universalis, a finding suggestive of antigenic drive. Shared TCR sequences between patients were less evident than in mice, which may be partly attributable to HLA diversity in the patient population. Unlike mouse skin, which is dominated by gammadelta T cells, normal human skin has resident alphabeta T cells that are also sequenced, and this complicates analysis of the scalp TCR repertoire.

This TCR was sampled from a human donor with alopecia areata. Rearrangement joined TRBV7-9 to TRBJ1-2, and 9 junction bases match TRBD1. Sequencing was performed on NKG2D-low CD8+ T cells sorted from blood. The sample's cell subset or site label is to be understood as: sorted CD8+ NKG2D-low blood T cells. The sequenced DNA is TGTGCCACCGCGATACCGGGACAGGGCGATGGCTACACCTTC. Translation gives CATAIPGQGDGYTF. With the portions outside the CDR3 filled from the reference TRBV7-9 and TRBJ1-2 genes, the complete variable region becomes DTGVSQNPRHKITKRGQNVTFRCDPISEHNRLYWYRQTLGQGPEFLTYFQNEAQLEKSRLLSDRFSAERPKGSFSTLEIQRTEQGDSAMYLCATAIPGQGDGYTFGSGTRLTVV.